One sample yielded the 16 T cell receptor beta chains listed below, sequenced in a study of shared clonotypes between healthy human individuals. Sequenced by immunoSEQ multiplex PCR; TCRdb stores in-frame clones only, minus some. The sample includes about 1,900,000 clones, 85% to 95% of them seen just once. CD8 cells regarded as naive lacked CD45RO, were positively chosen for CCR7, and omitted terminally differentiated effector memory CD45RA+ cells. Sequences were obtained from naive CD8+ T cells sorted from blood. The receptors come from a man between 18 and 29 years old in good health.

V gene TRBV9 combines with J gene TRBJ2-3; possible D gene TRBD2, 7 bases. The V end lost 5 bases, the J end lost 2 bases, and 18 bases lay between the germline ends. There are 16 residues in the CDR3. Germline V gene lookup returns CDR1 SGDLS and CDR2 YYNGEE. The CDR3 coding sequence is TGTGCCAGCAGTCTACGAGGCGGGGGCACCACAGATACGCAGTATTTT. Amino acids: CASSLRGGGTTDTQYF. The variable domain in full, completed from reference TRBV9 and TRBJ2-3, reads DSGVTQTPKHLITATGQRVTLRCSPRSGDLSVYWYQQSLDQGLQFLIQYYNGEERAKGNILERFSAQQFPDLHSELNLSSLELGDSALYFCASSLRGGGTTDTQYFGPGTRLTVL.

V usage is TRBV6-5 and J usage is TRBJ2-5; no definite D call. Trimming shortened V by 0 bases and J by 4 bases, and 6 bases separated the two germline ends. Germline CDR1 MNHEY, CDR2 SVGAGI. The CDR3 contains 13 residues. Written as DNA, the CDR3 is TGTGCCAGCAGTTACTCATCGGTAGAGACCCAGTACTTC. Encoded protein: CASSYSSVETQYF.

This chain links TRBV6-1 with TRBJ2-2, with D possibly being TRBD1 (6 bases). Trimming took off 2 bases at V and 3 bases at J, with 13 bases between the two ends. Germline CDR1 and CDR2: MNHNS and SASEGT. The CDR3 totals 16 residues. The CDR3, as DNA: TGTGCCAGCAGTGAAATGGACCCAGGGGACACCGGGGAGCTGTTTTTT. Translating gives CASSEMDPGDTGELFF.

The chain carries TRBV6-1 and TRBJ2-3, with a possible D match to TRBD2 (5 bases). V was clipped by 1 base and J by 5 bases, with 19 bases between them. The CDR3 contains 17 residues. Looked up from germline, CDR1 is MNHNS and CDR2 is SASEGT. CDR3 sequence: CASSEGGGAGDRDTQYF. CDR3 coding DNA: TGTGCCAGCAGTGAAGGGGGTGGCGCCGGGGATCGAGATACGCAGTATTTT.

The chain employs TRBV28 and TRBJ1-1, with D perhaps TRBD1 (5 bases). V was pared by 10 bases and J by 5 bases, with 20 bases between. The germline CDR1 and CDR2 sequences are MDHEN and SYDVKM. The CDR3 contains 14 residues. CDR3 DNA sequence: TGTGCCATCGAGACAGTGAACAGTGTAACTGAAGCTTTCTTT. As protein: CAIETVNSVTEAFF.

The rearrangement joins TRBV7-2 to TRBJ2-1; no firm D call. Germline loops: CDR1 SGHTA, CDR2 FQGNSA. Trimming took 1 base from V and 4 from J, leaving 11 bases between them. The CDR3 runs 15 residues. The CDR3 DNA sequence: TGTGCCAGCAGCTTAGAATGGTCGCCATACAATGAGCAGTTCTTC. Translating it yields CASSLEWSPYNEQFF.

The chain couples TRBV4-3 to TRBJ2-2; a possible D gene is TRBD1 (5 bases). V lost 0 bases and J 6 bases, leaving 11 bases between the germline ends. Germline lookup yields CDR1 LGHNA and CDR2 YSLEER. The CDR3 length is 15 residues. CDR3 DNA sequence: TGCGCCAGCAGCCAAGAGGCAGGGTTTGCCGGGGAGCTGTTTTTT. Amino acid sequence: CASSQEAGFAGELFF.

The V call is TRBV13, the J call TRBJ2-7; maybe TRBD2 (6 bases). The ends were cut back, 4 bases at V and 0 bases at J, with 13 bases in the middle. This CDR3 spans 15 amino acids. The V gene's germline CDR1 is PRHDT and CDR2 FYEKMQ (reference sequence). The CDR3 is CASSSTGAGSYEQYF. Written as DNA, the CDR3 is TGTGCCAGCAGCTCCACGGGAGCGGGCTCCTACGAGCAGTACTTC.

Points on this clone: At the DNA level, this CDR3 is encoded by other sequences in the same sample as well. V gene TRBV2 combines with J gene TRBJ1-5, with TRBD1 matching 9 bases. Looked up from germline, CDR1 is SNHLY and CDR2 is FYNNEI. The CDR3 consists of 14 residues. J lost 6 bases, V lost 4 bases, and 4 bases had no gene match. CDR3 residues: CASSGGQGTQPQHF. In nucleotides, the CDR3 is TGTGCCAGCAGTGGCGGACAGGGGACTCAGCCCCAGCATTTT.

This sequence joins TRBV13 and TRBJ2-7; TRBD2 agrees at 12 bases. The junction had 7 bases not matched to a gene; V was cut back by 4 bases and J by 9 bases. CDR3 length: 14 amino acids. Germline CDR1 and CDR2: PRHDT and FYEKMQ (reference sequence). CDR3 coding DNA: TGTGCCAGCAGCTCCAGACTAGCGGGGGAAGGGCAGTACTTC. Protein product: CASSSRLAGEGQYF. The variable domain in full, with the rest retrieved from reference TRBV13 and TRBJ2-7, is AAGVIQSPRHLIKEKRETATLKCYPIPRHDTVYWYQQGPGQDPQFLISFYEKMQSDKGSIPDRFSAQQFSDYHSELNMSSLELGDSALYFCASSSRLAGEGQYFGPGTRLTVT.

V is TRBV19 and J is TRBJ1-5, with D unresolved. The CDR3 is 12 amino acids. Germline V gene lookup returns CDR1 LNHDA and CDR2 SQIVND (reference sequence). V was trimmed by 10 bases and J by 8 bases, leaving 15 bases between them. In DNA form, the CDR3 reads TGTGCCACCTACGGCGGCGTGGAGCCCCAGCATTTT. It codes for CATYGGVEPQHF.

CDR3 loop: CASSERGGVNQPQHF. CDR3 bases: TGTGCCAGCAGTGAGAGGGGGGGAGTTAATCAGCCCCAGCATTTT. The chain carries TRBV6-1 and TRBJ1-5; a weak D match, TRBD1 (6 bases). Between the trimmed V and J ends, which lost 3 bases and 4 bases, there was a span of 13 bases. The CDR3 spans 15 residues. The germline CDR1 and CDR2 sequences are MNHNS and SASEGT.

The chain is built from TRBV19 and TRBJ2-2, with TRBD2 matching 11 bases. Germline lookup yields CDR1 LNHDA and CDR2 SQIVND (reference sequence). This CDR3 comprises 15 residues. Germline trimming cut 5 bases from V and 4 bases from J; bases unmatched to any gene: 3. The CDR3 region is CASSLAGGGTGELFF. In DNA, the CDR3 is TGTGCCAGTAGTCTAGCGGGAGGAGGCACCGGGGAGCTGTTTTTT.

The chain joins TRBV5-6 to TRBJ1-2; tentatively, D is TRBD1 (5 bases). Trimming stripped 0 bases from V and 7 bases from J, with 13 bases between. Germline V lookup: CDR1 SGHDT, CDR2 YYEEEE. CDR3 size: 14 residues. The CDR3 DNA is TGTGCCAGCAGCTTGGTTGGGACGGTTAGTGGCTACACCTTC. This translates into CASSLVGTVSGYTF. Together with reference TRBV5-6 and TRBJ1-2, the CDR3 gives the full variable domain: DAGVTQSPTHLIKTRGQQVTLRCSPKSGHDTVSWYQQALGQGPQFIFQYYEEEERQRGNFPDRFSGHQFPNYSSELNVNALLLGDSALYLCASSLVGTVSGYTFGSGTRLTVV.

The rearrangement joins TRBV9 to TRBJ2-2, with 9 nucleotides matching TRBD1. Germline assignment: CDR1 SGDLS and CDR2 YYNGEE. This CDR3 is 18 amino acids long. V trimming: 3 bases; J trimming: 4 bases; junction bases outside the gene matches: 13. The CDR3 loop is CASSGSRWTGDFTGELFF. For the CDR3, the DNA is TGTGCCAGCAGCGGAAGTCGGTGGACAGGGGACTTCACCGGGGAGCTGTTTTTT.

This sequence joins TRBV27 and TRBJ2-3; D may match TRBD1 or TRBD2 (5 bases each). Per the germline V gene, CDR1 is MNHEY and CDR2 is SMNVEV (reference sequence). Trimming removed 5 bases at V and 6 bases at J, with 18 bases between. CDR3 length: 15 amino acids. The CDR3 is CASSTRDGVLDTQYF. DNA for the CDR3: TGTGCCAGCAGTACCCGGGACGGAGTCTTGGATACGCAGTATTTT.